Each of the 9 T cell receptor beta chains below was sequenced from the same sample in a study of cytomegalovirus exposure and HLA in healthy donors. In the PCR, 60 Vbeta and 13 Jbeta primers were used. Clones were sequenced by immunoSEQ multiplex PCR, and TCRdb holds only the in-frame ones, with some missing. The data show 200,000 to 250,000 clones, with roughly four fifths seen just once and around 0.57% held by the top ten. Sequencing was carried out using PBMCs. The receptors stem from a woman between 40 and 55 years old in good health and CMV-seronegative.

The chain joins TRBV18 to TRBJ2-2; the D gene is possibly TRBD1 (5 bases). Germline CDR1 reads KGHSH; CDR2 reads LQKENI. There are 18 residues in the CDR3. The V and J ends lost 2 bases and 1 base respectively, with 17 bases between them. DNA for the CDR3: TGTGCCAGCTCACCATTCATACAGGACGATAGGAACACCGGGGAGCTGTTTTTT. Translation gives CASSPFIQDDRNTGELFF. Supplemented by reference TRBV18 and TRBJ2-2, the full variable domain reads NAGVMQNPRHLVRRRGQEARLRCSPMKGHSHVYWYRQLPEEGLKFMVYLQKENIIDESGMPKERFSAEFPKEGPSILRIQQVVRGDSAAYFCASSPFIQDDRNTGELFFGEGSRLTVL.

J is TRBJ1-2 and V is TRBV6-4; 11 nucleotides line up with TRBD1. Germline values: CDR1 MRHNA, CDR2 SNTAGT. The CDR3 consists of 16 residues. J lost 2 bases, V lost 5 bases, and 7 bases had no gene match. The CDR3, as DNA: TGTGCCAGCAGTCCCGGGACAGGGGGGCCAAACTATGGCTACACCTTC. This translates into CASSPGTGGPNYGYTF.

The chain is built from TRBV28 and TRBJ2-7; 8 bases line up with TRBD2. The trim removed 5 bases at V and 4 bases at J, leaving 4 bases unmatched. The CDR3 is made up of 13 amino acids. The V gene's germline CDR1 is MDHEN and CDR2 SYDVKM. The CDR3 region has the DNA TGTGCCAGCAGTACGACTAGCGTTTACGAGCAGTACTTC. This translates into CASSTTSVYEQYF.

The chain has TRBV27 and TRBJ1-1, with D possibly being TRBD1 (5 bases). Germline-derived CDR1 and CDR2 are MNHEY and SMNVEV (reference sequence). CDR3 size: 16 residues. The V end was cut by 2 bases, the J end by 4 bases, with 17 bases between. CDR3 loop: CASSLTPLTEFTEAFF. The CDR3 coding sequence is TGTGCCAGCAGTTTAACACCCCTGACAGAATTCACTGAAGCTTTCTTT.

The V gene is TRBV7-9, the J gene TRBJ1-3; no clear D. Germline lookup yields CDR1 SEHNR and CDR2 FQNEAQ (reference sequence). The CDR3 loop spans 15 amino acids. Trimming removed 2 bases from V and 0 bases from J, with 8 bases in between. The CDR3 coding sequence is TGTGCCAGCAGCTTACTCCCTTTCTCTGGAAACACCATATATTTT. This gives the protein CASSLLPFSGNTIYF.

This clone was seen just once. For the CDR3, the DNA is TGTGCCAGCAGCAGAACGGGACAGGGGTGGGTCTATAGCAATCAGCCCCAGCATTTT. Protein: CASSRTGQGWVYSNQPQHF. V and J are TRBV21-1 and TRBJ1-5; the D call TRBD1 from the table was never checked on the DNA. TRBV21-1 is an annotated pseudogene. The length of the CDR3 is 19 residues.

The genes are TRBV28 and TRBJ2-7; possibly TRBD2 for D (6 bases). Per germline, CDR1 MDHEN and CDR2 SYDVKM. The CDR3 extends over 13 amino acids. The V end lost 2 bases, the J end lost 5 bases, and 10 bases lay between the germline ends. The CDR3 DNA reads TGTGCCAGCAGTTTAGGGAGGACGAACGAGCAGTACTTC. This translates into CASSLGRTNEQYF. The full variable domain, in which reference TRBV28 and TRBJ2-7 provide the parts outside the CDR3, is DVKVTQSSRYLVKRTGEKVFLECVQDMDHENMFWYRQDPGLGLRLIYFSYDVKMKEKGDIPEGYSVSREKKERFSLILESASTNQTSMYLCASSLGRTNEQYFGPGTRLTVT.

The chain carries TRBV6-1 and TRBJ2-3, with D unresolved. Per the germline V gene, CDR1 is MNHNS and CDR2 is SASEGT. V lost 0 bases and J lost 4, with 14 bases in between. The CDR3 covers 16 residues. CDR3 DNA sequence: TGTGCCAGCAGTGAAGCGCGGAGTCCTATGGCAGATACGCAGTATTTT. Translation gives CASSEARSPMADTQYF.

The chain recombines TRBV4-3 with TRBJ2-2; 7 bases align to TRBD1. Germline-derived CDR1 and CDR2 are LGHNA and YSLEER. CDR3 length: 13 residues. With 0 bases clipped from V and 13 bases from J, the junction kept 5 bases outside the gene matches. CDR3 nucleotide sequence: TGCGCCAGCAGCCAAGATACAGGGGAGTGGCTGTTTTTT. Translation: CASSQDTGEWLFF.